This entry features one T cell receptor (beta chain) sequence. Its recognized antigen is unknown. No much larger clone exists at a distance of one base, and base qualities are not known. The data were taken from a study of T cells in Graves' hyperthyroidism and ophthalmopathy (dated by TCRdb to the late 2010s). Describing the broader study: Peripheral blood was collected at initial diagnosis, before any treatment. According to the paper, TCR Vbeta CDR3 sequencing was carried out on around 140 peripheral blood samples, which came from over 40 ophthalmopathy, around 75 hyperthyroidism and roughly 17 progressor patients. The roughly 91 discovery patients were randomly divided into training and test sets at a 7:3 ratio. In more than 5 Graves' hyperthyroidism patients, the study also compared T-cell repertoires from thyroid tissue with T-cell repertoires from blood. To identify TCR V-J signatures that set the groups apart, the researchers used a discovery cohort of 100 or so patients, made up of 40 to 45 with Graves' ophthalmopathy and about 55 with stable Graves' hyperthyroidism. After blood sampling, hyperthyroidism patients were treated with methimazole at a starting dose of 30 mg daily, and ophthalmopathy patients were treated with high-dose intravenous methylprednisolone. Prospective prediction of ophthalmopathy was tested in an independent validation cohort consisting of about 20 hyperthyroidism patients and over 15 patients who later progressed to ophthalmopathy.

The full study reports these points: Most expanded thyroid clonotypes (frequency above 0.001) were also found in blood, which suggests that blood repertoires may mirror thyroid immune responses. No statistical method was used to fix the sample size in advance, and group allocation was not hidden from the investigators. In validation, progression to ophthalmopathy was predicted by the model with 55% to 71% sensitivity and about 72% specificity, a median of roughly six months before onset. In cross-validation, a model built on a 13 V-J signature told ophthalmopathy apart from stable hyperthyroidism with 85% to 90% sensitivity and approximately 84% specificity, and in testing the same model reached 80%/75%.

The CDR3 has 16 amino acids, counting the end cysteine and phenylalanine. Solely the CDR3 DNA is kept, with 48 bases framed from the first base. V lost 3 bases and J lost 1 base; the stretch between them is 16 bases long. CDR1 and CDR2 are read off the germline V gene (reference sequence) as MNHEY and SMNVEV. TCR beta CDR3 regions were amplified from RNA transcripts. The TCR CDR3 was subjected to a first round of RT-PCR using the HTBI primer set and the Qiagen OneStep RT-PCR kit. The libraries were constructed in a second round of multiplex PCR and then size-selected and purified. Libraries were sequenced paired-end with 100 bp reads on an Illumina HiSeq2000. In the authors' own workflow: SOAPnuke was used to process the raw data, removing reads that contained adapters or uncalled bases, had a mean Phred below 15, or lacked an exact match to the constant primer or identifier. COPE v1.2.5 was used to merge the high-quality paired reads, and each unique nucleotide sequence was defined as a clonotype. MiTCR v1.1 was used to align clonotypes to the IMGT TRBV, TRBD and TRBJ reference segments. Analysis was restricted to V-J combinations with a frequency above 0.0001, which covered over 98% of repertoires. A TCS score was defined as the ratio of F50 (clonal expansion) to E x V (chaos), with BLOSUM62-based TCRdist applied between CDR3 peptides within each V-J. Welch's t-statistics and random forest reduced around 550 V-J features to around 14, which were used in a naive Bayes classifier (R e1071). TCRdb passed the public sequencing reads through fastp at Q25 and MiXCR, retaining productive beta sequences. All rows with the same CDR3 protein become a single entry with the most common DNA and genes. The V and J calls and clone size come from TCRdb's table, not from the authors' own analysis. The sample has about 130,000 distinct CDR3 sequences on record, approximately 20% of them singletons. The top ten constitute 65% to 80% of the sample.

Hyperthyroidism patients were aged 18 to 65 years and newly diagnosed, with disease duration of less than 2 months. Any patient with an uncontrolled infection, another autoimmune disease, pregnancy or lactation was excluded. Diagnoses relied on clinical symptoms, serum thyroxine and TRAb, thyroid ultrasound and orbital computed tomography. Blood from progressor patients was drawn when they were first diagnosed with hyperthyroidism, before any ophthalmopathy symptoms appeared. Ficoll-Paque density gradient centrifugation was used to isolate PBMCs from 10 ml of fresh peripheral blood. Progressor patients were initially diagnosed with Graves' hyperthyroidism and developed ophthalmopathy during follow-up. Total RNA was extracted with Trizol reagent, and quality was checked on an Agilent 2100 Bioanalyzer.

Sequencing used blood. The source is a woman aged 45 to 65 with Graves' hyperthyroidism that later progressed to Graves' ophthalmopathy. Recombination connected TRBV27 to TRBJ2-7; a confident D gene designation cannot be given. The CDR3: CASSFDPNILSYEQYF. The DNA is as follows: TGTGCCAGCAGTTTTGACCCGAACATTCTTTCCTACGAGCAGTACTTC.